These 23 T cell receptor beta chains share one sample of origin, sequenced in a study of blood T cells in healthy people across ages. Combining a sample-barcoded 5' primer with a J-beta primer mix, a second PCR ran for roughly 6 to 12 cycles. TCRdb used MiXCR to reprocess the 5' RACE reads, holding one entry per CDR3 protein. The sample shows fewer than 950,000 distinct CDR3 sequences, 40% to 65% of them seen only once. Sequenced material: blood. The receptors here all came from a man of 80 years or more in good health.

This clonotype came up a few times. The chain uses TRBV5-1 and TRBJ2-7, with D uncertain. Germline V CDR1 and CDR2: SGHRS, YFSETQ. V was cut by 2 bases and J by 4 bases, with 13 bases left in between. The CDR3 has 14 amino acids. This chain's CDR3 is CASSFGFVSYEQYF. The CDR3 DNA sequence: TGCGCCAGCAGCTTCGGGTTCGTGTCATACGAGCAGTACTTC.

This chain connects TRBV21-1 to TRBJ2-5. TRBV21-1 is a known pseudogene. The CDR3 spans 13 residues. The CDR3 DNA follows: TGTGCCAGCCCCAAAACCTACGGGGAGACCCAGTACTTC. Protein: CASPKTYGETQYF.

This clonotype occurred a few times. The genes are TRBV11-2 and TRBJ2-7; 8 positions match TRBD2. The CDR3 sequence is 13 residues long. With V trimmed by 6 bases and J by 3 bases, 4 bases remained unmatched. Germline CDR1 reads SGHAT; CDR2 reads FQNNGV. The DNA of the CDR3 is TGTGCCAGCAGTTTCACTAGCGGCTACGAGCAGTACTTC. Translated, it gives CASSFTSGYEQYF.

The chain uses TRBV12-3 or TRBV12-4 and TRBJ2-1; D possibly uses TRBD1 or TRBD2 (5 bases each). The CDR3 spans 15 residues. Trimming took off 7 bases at V and 4 bases at J, with 17 bases between the two ends. The CDR3 reads CASILRDLGYNEQFF. The CDR3 nucleotides are TGTGCCAGCATCCTCCGGGACCTGGGATACAATGAGCAGTTCTTC.

J is TRBJ2-5 and V is TRBV20-1, with D possibly matching TRBD2 (6 bases). The CDR3 is made up of 16 amino acids. The germline V gene encodes CDR1 DFQATT and CDR2 SNEGSKA (reference sequence). Trimming shortened V by 0 bases and J by 3 bases, and 17 bases separated the two germline ends. The CDR3: CSARDEVAAWEETQYF. The CDR3 DNA follows: TGCAGTGCTAGAGATGAGGTAGCGGCCTGGGAAGAGACCCAGTACTTC.

The V and J genes are TRBV12-3 or TRBV12-4 and TRBJ1-1; 7 bases match TRBD1. V shed 1 base and J 9 bases; nucleotides not matched to a gene: 2. The CDR3 is made up of 12 amino acids. The CDR3 sequence: CASSLGTGKAFF. In DNA form, the CDR3 reads TGTGCCAGCAGTTTAGGGACAGGAAAAGCTTTCTTT.

This clonotype has just a few counts. The rearrangement joins TRBV15 to TRBJ2-3, with D possibly matching TRBD2 (5 bases). This CDR3 has 15 amino acids. Germline loops: CDR1 LNHNV, CDR2 YYDKDF (reference sequence). V was shortened by 5 bases and J by 5 bases, with 17 bases between the two germline ends. The CDR3 DNA reads TGTGCCACCAGCCAGAGACGGTCGGGGAAAGATACGCAGTATTTT. Protein product: CATSQRRSGKDTQYF.

V usage is TRBV7-9 and J usage is TRBJ2-7, with 9 nucleotides matching TRBD1. The CDR3 contains 15 residues. V dropped 5 bases and J dropped 5; count of bases not matched to a gene: 10. Germline V CDR1 and CDR2: SEHNR, FQNEAQ (reference sequence). CDR3 amino acids: CASSRTGAGRDEQYF. The CDR3 coding sequence is TGTGCCAGCAGCAGGACAGGGGCTGGGCGCGACGAGCAGTACTTC.

This clonotype has a handful of counts. The V call is TRBV5-1, the J call TRBJ1-1; the D is unclear. The CDR3 is 13 residues long. Germline lookup yields CDR1 SGHRS and CDR2 YFSETQ. Trimming cost V 2 bases and J 3 bases, with 8 bases left between them. CDR3 region: CASSLREDTEAFF. In DNA form, the CDR3 reads TGCGCCAGCAGCTTAAGAGAAGACACTGAAGCTTTCTTT.

The V gene is TRBV7-9, the J gene TRBJ2-3; tentative D call: TRBD1 (6 bases). V was shortened by 5 bases and J by 9 bases, with 15 bases between the two germline ends. The CDR3 contains 13 residues. Germline CDR1 and CDR2: SEHNR and FQNEAQ (reference sequence). The CDR3 spells CASSPETRGTQYF. In nucleotides, the CDR3 is TGTGCCAGCAGCCCCGAAACCAGGGGAACGCAGTATTTT.

The gene calls are TRBV20-1 and TRBJ2-7, with D hard to call. Germline V lookup: CDR1 DFQATT, CDR2 SNEGSKA (reference sequence). There are 11 residues in the CDR3. Trimming stripped 2 bases from V and 5 bases from J, with 7 bases between. The CDR3 DNA follows: TGCAGTGCTAGATTGATAAACGAGCAGTACTTC. This translates into CSARLINEQYF.

The V gene is TRBV5-1, the J gene TRBJ2-1; 8 bases align to TRBD2. CDR1 and CDR2 (germline): SGHRS, YFSETQ. The CDR3 is made up of 17 amino acids. J gave up 7 bases and V 2 bases, and 14 bases lay outside the gene matches. This chain's CDR3 is CASSLLSRLGGENEQFF. The DNA for the CDR3 is TGCGCCAGCAGCTTACTAAGCCGGCTCGGGGGGGAGAATGAGCAGTTCTTC.

This clonotype was detected only once. This chain joins TRBV9 and TRBJ2-5; 10 bases line up with TRBD2. The CDR3 is 16 residues long. Germline V lookup: CDR1 SGDLS, CDR2 YYNGEE. V lost 0 bases, J lost 3 bases, and 5 bases stayed unmatched. CDR3 sequence reads: CASSVGAGGPEETQYF. In nucleotides, the CDR3 is TGTGCCAGCAGCGTAGGAGCGGGAGGGCCAGAAGAGACCCAGTACTTC.

This chain connects TRBV5-1 to TRBJ2-7, with D possibly being TRBD1 or TRBD2 (5 bases each). Trimming shortened V by 4 bases and J by 5 bases, and 13 bases separated the two germline ends. Germline CDR1 SGHRS, CDR2 YFSETQ. The CDR3 is 13 amino acids. Written as DNA, the CDR3 is TGCGCCAGCAGCGTGATGAGGGGTAACGAGCAGTACTTC. Its protein is CASSVMRGNEQYF.

The V call is TRBV7-2, the J call TRBJ2-3, with 10 bases fitting TRBD2. Germline CDR1 is SGHTA and CDR2 is FQGNSA. V lost 5 bases and J lost 5; bases outside the gene matches: 10. This CDR3 has 16 amino acids. The CDR3 nucleotides are TGTGCCAGCAGCCCCCGCAGCGGGAGGGCCGGAGATACGCAGTATTTT. Residues: CASSPRSGRAGDTQYF.

The chain carries TRBV24-1 and TRBJ2-1, with 8 positions matching TRBD2. Germline V gene data show CDR1 as KGHDR and CDR2 as SFDVKD. Trimming removed 9 bases from V and 5 bases from J; junction bases left unmatched: 8. CDR3 size: 14 residues. For the CDR3, the DNA is TGTGCCACCGGGCTGGCGGGAGGAAACAATGAGCAGTTCTTC. Translating it yields CATGLAGGNNEQFF.

This clonotype was found a few times. This chain uses TRBV3-1 with TRBJ2-7; D may be TRBD2 (5 bases). Germline V gene sequence: CDR1 LGHDT, CDR2 YNNKEL (reference sequence). The CDR3 has 13 amino acids. V lost 2 bases and J 5 bases, leaving 10 bases between the germline ends. CDR3 region: CASSQLDGDEQYF. As DNA, the CDR3 is TGTGCCAGCAGCCAATTGGACGGGGACGAGCAGTACTTC.

The chain is built from TRBV6-1 and TRBJ2-5, with TRBD2 matching over 11 bases. This CDR3 spans 20 amino acids. Germline CDR1 MNHNS, CDR2 SASEGT. V shed 5 bases and J 5 bases; nucleotides not matched to a gene: 22. CDR3: CASSTLLAGAIQGGYETQYF. The CDR3 DNA sequence: TGTGCCAGCAGTACCTTACTAGCGGGAGCGATCCAAGGGGGGTATGAGACCCAGTACTTC.

J is TRBJ2-7 and V is TRBV11-2; weak D call: TRBD2 (5 bases). Trimming shortened V by 5 bases and J by 1 base, and 15 bases separated the two germline ends. Germline assignment: CDR1 SGHAT and CDR2 FQNNGV. The CDR3 length is 15 residues. The CDR3 region is CASSNSIEGSYEQYF. The CDR3 DNA follows: TGTGCCAGCAGCAACTCGATCGAGGGTTCCTACGAGCAGTACTTC.

This clonotype turned up a few times. The rearrangement joins TRBV20-1 to TRBJ2-7, with TRBD2 matching 11 bases. CDR1 is DFQATT and CDR2 is SNEGSKA in the germline V gene (reference sequence). Trimming took 3 bases from V and 2 from J; bases not matched to a gene: 3. The CDR3 sequence is 14 residues long. CDR3 bases: TGCAGTGCTAGGTCGGGACTAGCGGCCTACGAGCAGTACTTC. Residues: CSARSGLAAYEQYF.

The gene calls are TRBV6-5 and TRBJ1-2; 7 bases fit TRBD1. The CDR3 spans 12 residues. V was clipped by 8 bases and J by 8 bases; unmatched bases: 8. From germline, CDR1 is MNHEY and CDR2 SVGAGI. CDR3 sequence: CASGPGGWGYTF. CDR3 DNA: TGTGCCAGCGGTCCAGGGGGTTGGGGCTACACCTTC.

This clonotype came up a few times. This sequence joins TRBV7-9 and TRBJ2-7; the D gene is possibly TRBD2 (7 bases). Per germline, CDR1 SEHNR and CDR2 FQNEAQ (reference sequence). The CDR3 length is 17 residues. The V gene lost 5 bases and the J gene lost 4 bases, with 24 bases spanning the gap. As DNA, the CDR3 is TGTGCCAGCAGCCTTCGGACAGCGGGGAGCCCGACGTACGAGCAGTACTTC. This translates into CASSLRTAGSPTYEQYF.

This chain uses TRBV5-5 with TRBJ1-5, with a possible D match to TRBD1 (5 bases). The CDR3 has 14 residues. V was trimmed by 0 bases and J by 11 bases, leaving 15 bases between them. In germline, CDR1 is SGHKS, CDR2 YYEKEE (reference sequence). This chain's CDR3 is CASSLDPGVGAQHF. CDR3 DNA sequence: TGTGCCAGCAGCTTGGATCCGGGGGTGGGTGCCCAGCATTTT. Full variable domain (missing parts from reference TRBV5-5 and TRBJ1-5): DAGVTQSPTHLIKTRGQQVTLRCSPISGHKSVSWYQQVLGQGPQFIFQYYEKEERGRGNFPDRFSARQFPNYSSELNVNALLLGDSALYLCASSLDPGVGAQHFGDGTRLSIL.